A selection of T cell receptor beta chains follows, all from one sample in a study of cytomegalovirus exposure and HLA in healthy donors. Assay: immunoSEQ multiplex PCR; the TCRdb copy retains only in-frame clones and omits some. Among around 170,000 clones listed, over 70% were seen once. Sequences were obtained from PBMCs. The receptors were sampled from a woman younger than 35 in good health and CMV-seronegative. Each CDR3 is given with its conserved first and last residue. D genes are given only for firm matches. Not all rows give a size; the values are once, few, many and, for expanded clones, a class.

TRBJ1-1	TRBV7-9	-	few	CASSLGGSTEAFF	TGTGCCAGCAGCCTAGGCGGTAGCACTGAAGCTTTCTTT
TRBJ2-7	TRBV12-5	-	-	CASGLDLYEQYF	TGTGCTAGTGGTTTGGATCTTTACGAGCAGTACTTC
TRBJ1-5	TRBV18	-	-	CASREGSNQPQHF	TGTGCCAGCCGGGAGGGGAGCAATCAGCCCCAGCATTTT
TRBJ1-5	TRBV19	-	-	CASRPRTGGAQPQHF	TGTGCCAGTAGGCCCCGGACGGGGGGCGCCCAACCCCAGCATTTT
TRBJ2-7	TRBV6-1	TRBD2	-	CASSEHGTRDEQYF	TGTGCCAGCAGTGAACACGGGACTAGGGACGAGCAGTACTTC
TRBJ2-1	TRBV6-5	TRBD1	few	CASSYGGQTRNEQFF	TGTGCCAGCAGTTACGGGGGACAGACAAGGAATGAGCAGTTCTTC
TRBJ2-7	TRBV19	-	-	CASSYSDLYEQYF	TGTGCCAGTAGTTACAGTGACCTCTACGAGCAGTACTTC
TRBJ2-7	TRBV7-9	-	-	CASSADPPRGGYEQYF	TGTGCCAGCAGCGCGGACCCCCCCAGGGGAGGGTACGAGCAGTACTTC
TRBJ1-5	TRBV18	-	-	CASSPSGPLVGQPQHF	TGTGCCAGCTCACCTTCGGGTCCTCTGGTTGGTCAGCCCCAGCATTTT
TRBJ1-2	TRBV28	-	-	CASSSDSGYTF	TGTGCCAGCAGTTCCGACTCTGGCTACACCTTC
TRBJ1-2	TRBV28	-	-	CASSSGRAGYTF	TGTGCCAGCAGTTCGGGCAGGGCTGGCTACACCTTC
TRBJ1-5	TRBV10-2	-	-	CASGLGGQGQPQHF	TGCGCCAGCGGGTTGGGGGGGCAGGGACAGCCCCAGCATTTT
TRBJ2-1	TRBV6-5	TRBD2	-	CASRTLAGGDNEQFF	TGTGCCAGCAGGACCTTAGCGGGGGGGGATAATGAGCAGTTCTTC
TRBJ2-5	TRBV7-9	-	-	CASSLSSVQETQYF	TGTGCCAGCAGCTTATCTAGCGTCCAAGAGACCCAGTACTTC
TRBJ2-6	TRBV10-2	-	-	CASTMGKGLANVLTF	TGCGCCAGCACTATGGGAAAGGGGTTGGCCAACGTCCTGACTTTC
TRBJ2-3	TRBV7-2	TRBD2	-	CASSPGLADIIFTDTQYF	TGTGCCAGCAGCCCGGGACTAGCGGATATTATTTTCACAGATACGCAGTATTTT
TRBJ2-7	TRBV19	-	-	CASSIRNREDEQYF	TGTGCCAGTAGTATAAGGAACAGGGAAGACGAGCAGTACTTC
TRBJ1-6	TRBV19	TRBD1	once	CASSLTGLQSPLHF	TGTGCCAGTAGCCTGACAGGGCTTCAATCACCCCTCCACTTT
TRBJ1-3	TRBV7-9	-	once	CASEGEVSGNTIYF	TGTGCCAGCGAGGGGGAAGTCTCTGGAAACACCATATATTTT
TRBJ1-2	TRBV2	-	-	CASTGELLGRDSYGYTF	TGTGCCAGCACCGGAGAACTACTGGGGCGTGATAGCTATGGCTACACCTTC
TRBJ1-4	TRBV19	-	-	CASSQGLGEKLFF	TGTGCCAGTAGCCAGGGGTTGGGTGAAAAACTGTTTTTT
TRBJ2-1	TRBV7-9	TRBD2	-	CSSTPSGGASYNEQFF	TGTTCCAGCACCCCTTCCGGGGGGGCCTCCTACAATGAGCAGTTCTTC
TRBJ1-1	TRBV7-2	TRBD1	once	CASSRKTGMTEAFF	TGTGCCAGCAGTCGTAAGACAGGGATGACTGAAGCTTTCTTT
TRBJ1-1	TRBV2	-	-	CASSGAPMNTEAFF	TGTGCCAGCAGTGGGGCACCCATGAACACTGAAGCTTTCTTT
TRBJ2-1	TRBV14	TRBD2	-	CASSRGSGGAYNEQFF	TGTGCCAGCAGCCGGGGAAGCGGGGGCGCTTACAATGAGCAGTTCTTC
TRBJ1-2	TRBV4-2	-	-	CASSQDPGRGLYGYTF	TGTGCCAGCAGCCAAGATCCGGGCAGGGGCCTCTATGGCTACACCTTC
TRBJ1-4	TRBV18	-	-	CASSPTPTNEKLFF	TGTGCCAGCTCACCGACACCAACTAATGAAAAACTGTTTTTT
TRBJ1-2	TRBV30	-	-	CAWRTEGYTF	TGTGCCTGGAGGACAGAGGGCTACACCTTC
TRBJ2-2	TRBV10-2	-	-	CASALWGAGELFF	TGCGCCAGCGCCCTATGGGGGGCCGGGGAGCTGTTTTTT
TRBJ2-1	TRBV9	-	-	CASSAFGESYNEQFF	TGTGCCAGCAGCGCTTTCGGGGAGTCCTACAATGAGCAGTTCTTC
TRBJ1-5	TRBV5-1	TRBD1	few	CASSSGQDLKPQHF	TGTGCCAGCAGCTCAGGACAGGACTTAAAGCCCCAGCATTTT
TRBJ2-6	TRBV7-9	-	-	CASSLGGLYGANVLTF	TGTGCCAGCAGCTTAGGAGGACTATATGGGGCCAACGTCCTGACTTTC
TRBJ1-2	TRBV7-3	TRBD1	few	CASSETGGYGYTF	TGTGCCAGCAGCGAGACAGGGGGATATGGCTACACCTTC
TRBJ2-2	TRBV12-5	-	-	CASGKQGSNTGELFF	TGTGCTAGTGGTAAACAGGGATCCAACACCGGGGAGCTGTTTTTT
TRBJ2-1	TRBV6-5	TRBD1	-	CASSLSRGRYEQFF	TGTGCCAGCAGTCTGTCCAGGGGGCGGTATGAGCAGTTCTTC
TRBJ1-1	TRBV27	-	-	CASSLSGAVTEAFF	TGTGCCAGCAGTTTATCAGGGGCAGTCACTGAAGCTTTCTTT
TRBJ1-1	TRBV2	-	-	CASSVRGRVTEAFF	TGTGCCAGCAGTGTGCGGGGGCGGGTCACTGAAGCTTTCTTT
TRBJ1-5	TRBV10-2	-	-	CASSVQSNQPQHF	TGCGCCAGCAGTGTCCAGTCCAATCAGCCCCAGCATTTT
TRBJ2-1	TRBV7-9	-	-	CSSSLGGGRPYNEQFF	TGTTCCAGCAGCTTGGGGGGGGGCCGCCCTTACAATGAGCAGTTCTTC
TRBJ2-3	TRBV6-1	-	-	CASSPFTDTQYF	TGTGCCAGCAGTCCATTCACAGATACGCAGTATTTT
TRBJ1-1	TRBV19	-	-	CASSIDRGQSEAFF	TGTGCCAGTAGTATAGATCGAGGTCAGTCTGAAGCTTTCTTT
TRBJ1-5	TRBV5-1	-	-	CASSLGYSSNQPQHF	TGCGCCAGCAGCTTGGGATATAGTAGCAATCAGCCCCAGCATTTT
TRBJ1-1	TRBV19	TRBD1	-	CASSMGQGVGSNTEAFF	TGTGCCAGTAGTATGGGACAGGGAGTTGGTTCGAACACTGAAGCTTTCTTT
TRBJ1-2	TRBV19	TRBD1	-	CASRRGQGNGYTF	TGTGCCAGTAGACGGGGACAGGGGAACGGCTACACCTTC
TRBJ2-6	TRBV28	TRBD2	-	CASSLAGAGANVLTF	TGTGCCAGCAGCTTAGCGGGGGCTGGGGCCAACGTCCTGACTTTC
TRBJ1-5	TRBV6-5	-	-	CASSLKGAHQPQHF	TGTGCCAGCAGTTTAAAAGGGGCACATCAGCCCCAGCATTTT
TRBJ2-2	TRBV5-1	-	-	CASSSPGSNTGELFF	TGCGCCAGCAGCTCCCCAGGAAGTAACACCGGGGAGCTGTTTTTT
TRBJ2-5	TRBV4-1	TRBD2	-	CASSRPGTSGRLGIQETQYF	TGCGCCAGCAGCCGCCCCGGGACTAGCGGGAGATTGGGCATTCAAGAGACCCAGTACTTC
TRBJ2-6	TRBV7-3	-	-	CASSVGSSGANVLTF	TGTGCCAGCAGCGTCGGGAGCTCTGGGGCCAACGTCCTGACTTTC
TRBJ2-3	TRBV4-1	TRBD2	-	CASSQDEGRGTDTQYF	TGCGCCAGCAGCCAAGATGAAGGGAGGGGCACAGATACGCAGTATTTT
TRBJ1-2	TRBV5-1	-	-	CASRMGQGFSYGYTF	TGCGCCAGCAGGATGGGGCAGGGGTTTAGCTATGGCTACACCTTC
TRBJ1-6	TRBV5-1	-	-	CASSFESTVLWNSPLHF	TGCGCCAGCAGTTTCGAATCGACAGTCCTTTGGAATTCACCCCTCCACTTT
TRBJ1-6	TRBV5-1	-	-	CASSFGGSYNSPLHF	TGCGCCAGCAGCTTCGGGGGATCCTATAATTCACCCCTCCACTTT